This T cell receptor (beta chain) originates from a study of T cells in Graves' hyperthyroidism and ophthalmopathy. Whole-study findings and limits: From stable hyperthyroidism, ophthalmopathy was set apart by a 13 V-J model. Blood also showed most of the thyroid clonotypes that were expanded above 0.001.

In its sample, this clonotype was seen many times. Its matching antigen is unknown. Regions amplified from RNA transcripts were the TCR beta CDR3 regions. The HTBI primer set drove a first-round RT-PCR of the TCR CDR3. Via MiXCR, TCRdb re-called the multiplex PCR reads, giving one row per CDR3 protein. In the table there are hundreds of thousands of distinct CDR3 sequences, roughly 20% of which are singletons. The germline CDR1 and CDR2 sequences are SGHTA and FQGNSA. The CDR3 runs to 16 residues. Trimming shortened V by 0 bases and J by 9 bases, and 18 bases separated the two germline ends. Used for diagnoses were clinical symptoms, serum thyroxine and TRAb, thyroid ultrasound and orbital computed tomography. Fresh peripheral blood, around 9.3 ml of it, supplied the PBMCs.

The sequencing sample was made of blood. The source is a man in his thirties or forties with Graves' ophthalmopathy. The chain links TRBV7-2 to TRBJ2-1; tentative D call: TRBD1 (5 bases). CDR3 region: CASSLARQGSSSEQFF. The CDR3 DNA reads TGTGCCAGCAGCTTAGCAAGGCAGGGATCGTCGAGTGAGCAGTTCTTC.